The rows below give T cell receptor beta chains drawn from one sample of a study of T cell changes during pregnancy in multiple sclerosis. The protocol was immunoSEQ multiplex PCR, while the TCRdb copy is restricted to in-frame clones and leaves out a portion. The sample contains approximately 70,000 clones, around nine tenths of which appear only once. The specimen was CD4+ T cells from peripheral blood mononuclear cells, collected before pregnancy. These receptors originate from a female donor with multiple sclerosis, enrolled in a pregnancy study. The CDR3 runs from the conserved cysteine through the conserved F or W. D genes are given only for firm matches. Size values are once, few and many counts, or a class for expanded clones, and some rows have none.

J gene | clone size | V gene | D gene | CDR3 protein | CDR3 DNA
TRBJ1-4 | few | TRBV28 | - | CASSSTSTNEKLFF | TGTGCCAGCAGTTCGACATCAACTAATGAAAAACTGTTTTTT
TRBJ2-7 | - | TRBV7-2 | TRBD2 | CASSLARGRYEQYF | TGTGCCAGCAGCTTAGCGCGGGGGAGGTACGAGCAGTACTTC
TRBJ2-2 | - | TRBV10-1 | TRBD1 | CASRAIGQGTLRGELFF | TGCGCCAGCAGGGCTATCGGACAGGGGACCCTCAGGGGGGAGCTGTTTTTT
TRBJ1-2 | - | TRBV30 | - | CAWSVDQNYGYTF | TGTGCCTGGAGTGTAGATCAGAACTATGGCTACACCTTC
TRBJ2-7 | - | TRBV5-1 | TRBD1 | CASSLTHRQGDRNEQYF | TGCGCCAGCAGCCTAACCCACCGACAGGGGGATCGGAACGAGCAGTACTTC
TRBJ2-7 | - | TRBV4-1 | TRBD2 | CASSPGGYEQYF | TGCGCCAGCAGTCCGGGGGGATACGAGCAGTACTTC
TRBJ1-5 | - | TRBV19 | - | CASTLRGSNQPQHF | TGTGCCAGTACTCTCCGGGGAAGCAATCAGCCCCAGCATTTT
TRBJ2-1 | - | TRBV10-3 | TRBD1 | CAISERDRVAYNEQFF | TGTGCCATCAGTGAGCGGGACAGGGTGGCCTACAATGAGCAGTTCTTC
TRBJ2-1 | - | TRBV9 | TRBD2 | CASSVGTRGYNEQFF | TGTGCCAGCAGCGTAGGGACTAGGGGTTACAATGAGCAGTTCTTC
TRBJ2-7 | - | TRBV6-1 | - | CASSEYLRIYEQYF | TGTGCCAGCAGTGAATATCTCAGGATCTACGAGCAGTACTTC
TRBJ2-1 | once | TRBV4-1 | - | CASSPPFRYNEQFF | TGCGCCAGCAGCCCGCCTTTCAGGTACAATGAGCAGTTCTTC
TRBJ1-1 | - | TRBV5-5 | - | CASTPGAQGGTEAFF | TGTGCCAGCACCCCGGGAGCGCAGGGAGGTACTGAAGCTTTCTTT
TRBJ2-7 | - | TRBV19 | - | CASSIELQSSYEQYF | TGTGCCAGTAGTATAGAGTTACAGAGCTCCTACGAGCAGTACTTC
TRBJ1-2 | few | TRBV5-1 | TRBD1 | CASSLATGGIHGYTF | TGCGCCAGCAGCTTGGCTACAGGGGGGATCCATGGCTACACCTTC
TRBJ2-1 | - | TRBV19 | - | CASSIDYYNEQFF | TGTGCCAGTAGTATCGACTATTACAATGAGCAGTTCTTC
TRBJ2-5 | - | TRBV29-1 | TRBD1 | CSVGLGTAQETQYF | TGCAGCGTTGGCCTCGGGACAGCTCAAGAGACCCAGTACTTC
TRBJ1-2 | - | TRBV28 | TRBD1 | CASSSPGQGVMGGYTF | TGTGCCAGCAGTTCCCCGGGACAGGGGGTTATGGGTGGCTACACCTTC
TRBJ1-1 | - | TRBV10-3 | - | CAISAQGRGDTEAFF | TGTGCCATCAGTGCTCAGGGTCGGGGGGACACTGAAGCTTTCTTT
TRBJ2-1 | - | TRBV28 | - | CASTAAGQVNEQFF | TGTGCCAGCACCGCCGCGGGTCAGGTCAATGAGCAGTTCTTC
TRBJ1-4 | - | TRBV7-6 | - | CASSSDRATNEKLFF | TGTGCCAGCAGCTCAGACAGAGCAACTAATGAAAAACTGTTTTTT
TRBJ1-3 | once | TRBV5-4 | - | CASSVRGFSGNTIYF | TGTGCCAGCAGCGTCAGGGGTTTCTCTGGAAACACCATATATTTT
TRBJ1-1 | - | TRBV4-3 | - | CASSQVGENTEAFF | TGCGCCAGCAGCCAAGTGGGAGAGAACACTGAAGCTTTCTTT
TRBJ2-5 | - | TRBV19 | TRBD1 | CASSSRGQGGIETQYF | TGTGCCAGTAGTTCTCGAGGACAGGGTGGTATTGAGACCCAGTACTTC
TRBJ2-1 | once | TRBV5-1 | TRBD1 | CASSSGTGSYNEQFF | TGCGCCAGCAGTTCCGGGACAGGGTCCTACAATGAGCAGTTCTTC
TRBJ1-2 | - | TRBV28 | - | CASSLSGWDYGYTF | TGTGCCAGCAGTTTATCGGGTTGGGACTATGGCTACACCTTC
TRBJ2-5 | - | TRBV29-1 | TRBD2 | CSVRLAETQYF | TGCAGCGTCAGACTAGCGGAGACCCAGTACTTC
TRBJ1-5 | - | TRBV23-1 | TRBD1 | CASSRDRAMVESNQPQHF | TGCGCCAGCAGTCGTGACAGGGCAATGGTAGAGAGCAATCAGCCCCAGCATTTT
TRBJ2-7 | - | TRBV6-1 | TRBD1 | CASSELGQGNEQYF | TGTGCCAGCAGTGAACTGGGACAGGGGAACGAGCAGTACTTC
TRBJ2-3 | - | TRBV30 | - | CAWSTHGLAPSTDTQYF | TGTGCCTGGAGCACCCATGGGCTAGCCCCGAGCACAGATACGCAGTATTTT
TRBJ1-2 | - | TRBV30 | - | CAWSVGFGTLSPYTF | TGTGCCTGGAGTGTAGGGTTTGGGACACTTTCCCCCTACACCTTC
TRBJ1-1 | - | TRBV28 | - | CASSPRGAGAEAFF | TGTGCCAGCAGCCCCCGGGGGGCGGGGGCTGAAGCTTTCTTT
TRBJ1-6 | - | TRBV4-3 | - | CASSKSGESPLHF | TGCGCCAGCTCCAAAAGTGGGGAGTCACCCCTCCACTTT
TRBJ2-4 | - | TRBV5-4 | TRBD2 | CASSLDMFGSGAIQYF | TGTGCCAGCAGCTTGGATATGTTTGGCAGCGGGGCCATTCAGTACTTC
TRBJ2-7 | - | TRBV19 | TRBD2 | CASSFGLAFSEQYF | TGTGCCAGTAGTTTCGGACTAGCGTTCAGCGAGCAGTACTTC
TRBJ2-3 | once | TRBV10-3 | TRBD2 | CATARGTDTQYF | TGTGCCACTGCGCGGGGGACAGATACGCAGTATTTT
TRBJ2-1 | - | TRBV28 | - | CASSFQSLGQFSYNEQFF | TGTGCCAGCAGTTTCCAATCCCTAGGACAGTTCTCCTACAATGAGCAGTTCTTC
TRBJ2-2 | - | TRBV14 | - | CASSRVDKILTTGELFF | TGTGCCAGCAGCCGAGTAGACAAGATTTTAACAACCGGGGAGCTGTTTTTT
TRBJ2-3 | - | TRBV10-3 | TRBD2 | CAISESLAGGPNTQYF | TGTGCCATCAGTGAGTCACTAGCGGGAGGCCCAAATACGCAGTATTTT
TRBJ2-7 | - | TRBV7-2 | TRBD1 | CASSLALGQIFTYEQYF | TGTGCCAGCAGCTTAGCGCTGGGACAGATCTTTACCTACGAGCAGTACTTC
TRBJ2-3 | - | TRBV6-5 | - | CASSYHGPGTDTQYF | TGTGCCAGCAGTTACCACGGTCCTGGCACAGATACGCAGTATTTT
TRBJ1-5 | - | TRBV4-3 | - | CASSSWTDYNQPQHF | TGCGCCAGCAGCTCCTGGACAGACTACAATCAGCCCCAGCATTTT
TRBJ1-5 | once | TRBV6-1 | TRBD1 | CASRFQDRDNQPQHF | TGTGCCAGCAGGTTTCAGGACAGGGATAATCAGCCCCAGCATTTT
TRBJ2-6 | - | TRBV11-2 | TRBD2 | CASSLLAGAGANVLTF | TGTGCCAGCAGCCTCCTAGCGGGAGCAGGGGCCAACGTCCTGACTTTC
TRBJ1-1 | - | TRBV7-9 | - | CASSLGQIEAFF | TGTGCCAGCAGCTTAGGACAGATAGAAGCTTTCTTT
TRBJ2-5 | few | TRBV21-1 | - | CASSKSPAGTSGKETQYF | TGTGCCAGCAGCAAAAGTCCGGCGGGGACTAGCGGAAAAGAGACCCAGTACTTC
TRBJ1-1 | once | TRBV5-4 | - | CASSLQGMGAFF | TGTGCCAGCAGTCTACAGGGAATGGGAGCTTTCTTT
TRBJ1-2 | - | TRBV19 | TRBD1 | CASSSRDRVGKGYTF | TGTGCCAGTAGTAGCCGGGACAGGGTAGGGAAAGGCTACACCTTC
TRBJ2-3 | - | TRBV4-3 | - | CASGRAGDTQYF | TGCGCCAGCGGCCGTGCGGGAGATACGCAGTATTTT
TRBJ2-7 | - | TRBV7-2 | TRBD2 | CASSLGLAKTYEQYF | TGTGCCAGCAGCCTGGGACTAGCGAAAACCTACGAGCAGTACTTC